The entry that follows covers one T cell receptor beta chain sequence. The data are from a study of blood T cell repertoires in COVID-19. Study in general: The study drew acute and convalescent COVID-19 samples from the United States, Italy and Spain. The analysed material was cDNA or gDNA that came from T cells, B-cell-depleted T cells, or PBMCs.

Germline loops: CDR1 SQVTM, CDR2 ANQGSEA. The CDR3 contains 12 residues. After removal of 7 bases from V and 3 bases from J, the junction contained 4 bases not matched to a gene. In the authors' workflow: Estimates of nucleated cell counts were drawn from the amplification of reference gene primers. Generated by immunoSEQ multiplex PCR, the TCRdb table keeps only in-frame clones and is missing some. The D gene and trimming were derived from the DNA, and the V and J assignments and clone size from that table. This sample has 180,000 or so clones, with roughly 88% found just once. The sample taken for sequencing was peripheral blood. The chain links TRBV29-1 to TRBJ1-1; 8 bases are shared with TRBD1. This clonotype originated in a woman of 80 years or more with acute or convalescent COVID-19. CDR3 amino acids: CSARQGYTEAFF. The CDR3 DNA sequence: TGCAGCGCGAGACAGGGGTACACTGAAGCTTTCTTT.